Listed below are T cell receptor beta chains from one sample, sequenced in a study of T cell changes during pregnancy in multiple sclerosis. The assay was immunoSEQ multiplex PCR, and TCRdb's table has in-frame clones only and misses some. The repertoire holds 43,000 or so clones, with approximately 90% as singletons. The specimen sequenced was PBMCs (not recorded whether the cells were cultured). The receptors stem from a female donor with multiple sclerosis, enrolled in a pregnancy study. Both conserved end residues are part of each CDR3.

J gene | V gene | CDR3 protein
TRBJ2-3 | TRBV28 | CASKHSRKPFLSTDTQYF
TRBJ2-7 | TRBV4-1 | CASSQTSGIGSYEQYF
TRBJ2-7 | TRBV7-6 | CASSLGGGTGFNEQYF
TRBJ2-7 | TRBV28 | CASGQGQRIYEQYF
TRBJ1-5 | TRBV6-4 | CASSEVSAYSNQPQHF
TRBJ1-4 | TRBV6-5 | CASSYEGQHNEKLFF
TRBJ2-7 | TRBV28 | CASSPGTSGYEQYF
TRBJ2-2 | TRBV5-1 | CASSLDGTSNTGELFF
TRBJ1-1 | TRBV28 | CASSLTGGRTEAFF
TRBJ1-5 | TRBV10-1 | CASSENSDQPQHF
TRBJ1-1 | TRBV18 | CASLTHPGTANTEAFF
TRBJ1-5 | TRBV7-9 | CASSLGPRGDQPQHF
TRBJ1-4 | TRBV28 | CASKNGGDPNEKLFF
TRBJ2-5 | TRBV5-4 | CASSLEWEGGQETQYF
TRBJ2-7 | TRBV5-6 | CASSLGSKYSEQYF
TRBJ1-2 | TRBV28 | CASTLLGQNYGYTF
TRBJ1-4 | TRBV5-1 | CASSPNSDRGEKLFF
TRBJ2-5 | TRBV7-9 | CASSLTAGAQYF
TRBJ2-5 | TRBV10-1 | CASSLGLAGGRETQYF
TRBJ1-2 | TRBV10-1 | CASSASPGQGPPYGYTF
TRBJ2-7 | TRBV11-3 | CASSETGFPYEQYF
TRBJ1-1 | TRBV2 | CASSEFPNTEAFF
TRBJ2-7 | TRBV10-3 | CAISESPSGTTYEQYF
TRBJ2-3 | TRBV13 | CASSPIDTDTQYF
TRBJ2-2 | TRBV7-9 | CASSLAGNTGELFF
TRBJ1-5 | TRBV7-9 | CASSLEYQPQHF
TRBJ1-2 | TRBV30 | CAGTETTIYGYTF
TRBJ1-1 | TRBV5-1 | CASSGVIGGGGYTEAFF
TRBJ2-2 | TRBV4-2 | CASSQDIMGGYYLGSGELFF
TRBJ1-4 | TRBV10-3 | CAISEVIDNEKLFF
TRBJ1-5 | TRBV11-2 | CASSPGTGAHQPQHF
TRBJ2-7 | TRBV4-1 | CASSLTRGSTYEQYF
TRBJ2-1 | TRBV18 | CASSPWAGGEYNEQFF
TRBJ2-5 | TRBV5-1 | CASSLASLAGVIWGETQYF
TRBJ2-4 | TRBV5-1 | CASSLGGIAKNIQYF
TRBJ1-3 | TRBV11-3 | CASSHRGSGNTIYF
TRBJ2-1 | TRBV7-9 | CASSLAGSIDNEQFF
TRBJ1-2 | TRBV7-3 | CASSQDARGGYTF
TRBJ2-3 | TRBV29-1 | CSVGAGGKVTQYF
TRBJ1-1 | TRBV5-1 | CASSSDRGGTEAFF
TRBJ1-1 | TRBV2 | CASRGDGKAFF
TRBJ1-1 | TRBV20-1 | CSARQNTEAFF
TRBJ2-7 | TRBV2 | CASSADLTGAYEQYF
TRBJ2-3 | TRBV5-1 | CASSFLVGGSTDTQYF
TRBJ1-1 | TRBV7-5 | CARRLVREGAFF
TRBJ2-1 | TRBV7-8 | CASSYWGLAGHFYNEQFF
TRBJ2-7 | TRBV27 | CASTPGPLYEQYF
TRBJ2-7 | TRBV19 | CASSLGQGSPYEQYF
TRBJ1-2 | TRBV14 | CASSQVPVGGYTF
TRBJ1-1 | TRBV18 | CASSPGTVNTEAFF
TRBJ2-7 | TRBV30 | CAWSVNGLVPYEQYF
TRBJ2-5 | TRBV30 | CAWSGGTSGRRQETQYF
TRBJ1-2 | TRBV5-6 | CASRPTAGRYGYTF
TRBJ1-4 | TRBV4-3 | CASSQSVRAGIGEKLFF
TRBJ2-1 | TRBV18 | CASSPAGVVYNEQFF